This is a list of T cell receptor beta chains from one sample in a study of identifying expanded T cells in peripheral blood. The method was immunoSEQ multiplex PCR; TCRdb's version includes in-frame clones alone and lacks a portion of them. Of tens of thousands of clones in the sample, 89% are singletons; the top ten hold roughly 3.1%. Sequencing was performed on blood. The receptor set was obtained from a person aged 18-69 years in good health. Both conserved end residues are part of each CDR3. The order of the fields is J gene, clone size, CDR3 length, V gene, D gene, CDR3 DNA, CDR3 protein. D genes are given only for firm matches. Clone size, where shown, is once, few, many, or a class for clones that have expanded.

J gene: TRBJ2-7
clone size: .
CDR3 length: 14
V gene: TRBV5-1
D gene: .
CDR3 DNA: TGCGCCAGCAGCCCAGGGATGTCGACCTACGAGCAGTACTTC
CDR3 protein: CASSPGMSTYEQYF

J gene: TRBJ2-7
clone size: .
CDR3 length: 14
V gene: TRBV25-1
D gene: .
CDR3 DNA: TGTGCCAGCAGTGAACTCTCCGGAGGGGATGGGCAGTACTTC
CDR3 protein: CASSELSGGDGQYF

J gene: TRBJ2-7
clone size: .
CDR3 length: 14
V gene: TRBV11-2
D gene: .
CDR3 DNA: TGTGCCAGCAGCTTATTCGGAGGCAGGTACGAGCAGTACTTC
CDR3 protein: CASSLFGGRYEQYF

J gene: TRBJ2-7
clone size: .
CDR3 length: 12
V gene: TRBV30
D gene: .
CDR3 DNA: TGTGCCTGGAGTCGGCTAGCGCTCGAGCAGTACTTC
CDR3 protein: CAWSRLALEQYF

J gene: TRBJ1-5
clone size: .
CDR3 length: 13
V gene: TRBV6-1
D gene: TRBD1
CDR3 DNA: TGTGCCAGCAGGCCCACAGGGGATCAGCCCCAGCATTTT
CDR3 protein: CASRPTGDQPQHF

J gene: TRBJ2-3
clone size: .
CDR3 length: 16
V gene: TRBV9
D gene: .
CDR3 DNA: TGTGCCAGCAGCGTAGGAGGACTATCGGTCACAGATACGCAGTATTTT
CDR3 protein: CASSVGGLSVTDTQYF

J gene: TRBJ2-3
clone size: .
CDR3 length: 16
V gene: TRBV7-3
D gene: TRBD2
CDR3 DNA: TGTGCCAGCAGCTTAAGACTAGCGGGGGGCACAGATACGCAGTATTTT
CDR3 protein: CASSLRLAGGTDTQYF

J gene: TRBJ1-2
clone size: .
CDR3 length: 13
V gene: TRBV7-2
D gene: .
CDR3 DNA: TGTGCCAGCAGCTCCCAGGGTTACTATGGCTACACCTTC
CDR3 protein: CASSSQGYYGYTF

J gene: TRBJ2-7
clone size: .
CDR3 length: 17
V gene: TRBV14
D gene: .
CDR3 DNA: TGTGCCAGCAGCGGACCTAAGACAGGGAAGGAGGGTTACGAGCAGTACTTC
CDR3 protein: CASSGPKTGKEGYEQYF

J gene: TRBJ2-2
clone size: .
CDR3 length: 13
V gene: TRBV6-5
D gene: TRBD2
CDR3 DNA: TGTGCCTGCCGGACTAGCGGGACCGGGGAGCTGTTTTTT
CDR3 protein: CACRTSGTGELFF

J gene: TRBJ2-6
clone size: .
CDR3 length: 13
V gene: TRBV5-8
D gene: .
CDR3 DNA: TGTGCCAGCAGCTTGGTTGGGGCCAACGTCCTGACTTTC
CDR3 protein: CASSLVGANVLTF

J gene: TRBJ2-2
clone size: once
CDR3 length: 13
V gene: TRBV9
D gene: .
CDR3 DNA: TGTGCCAGCAGCGTAGACCCCACCGGGGAGCTGTTTTTT
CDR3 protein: CASSVDPTGELFF

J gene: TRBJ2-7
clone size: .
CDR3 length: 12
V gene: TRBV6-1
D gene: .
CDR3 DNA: TGTGCCAGCAGCCTCACGTGGGACGAGCAGTACTTC
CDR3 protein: CASSLTWDEQYF

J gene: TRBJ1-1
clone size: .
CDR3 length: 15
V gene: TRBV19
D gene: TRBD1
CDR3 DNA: TGTGCCAGTCAAGCCCCGGGACAGAGGAACACTGAAGCTTTCTTT
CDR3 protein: CASQAPGQRNTEAFF

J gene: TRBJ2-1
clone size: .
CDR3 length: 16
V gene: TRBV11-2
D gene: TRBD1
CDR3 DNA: TGTGCCAGCAGCATTACCGGGACAGGGGTGTACAATGAGCAGTTCTTC
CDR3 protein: CASSITGTGVYNEQFF

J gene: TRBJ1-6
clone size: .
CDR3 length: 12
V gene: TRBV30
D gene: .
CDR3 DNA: TGTGCCTGGAGTGTGGAGGGCCCACCCCTCCACTTT
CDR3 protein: CAWSVEGPPLHF

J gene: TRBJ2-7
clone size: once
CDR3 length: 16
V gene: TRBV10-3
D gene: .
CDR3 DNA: TGTGCCATCAGTGACCCCGGGACGTCCAGCTCCTACGAGCAGTACTTC
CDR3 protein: CAISDPGTSSSYEQYF

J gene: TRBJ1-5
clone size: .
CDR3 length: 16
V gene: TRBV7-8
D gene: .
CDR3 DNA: TGTGCCAGCAGCTTAGGGGGGGGCGCACCCAATCAGCCCCAGCATTTT
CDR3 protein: CASSLGGGAPNQPQHF

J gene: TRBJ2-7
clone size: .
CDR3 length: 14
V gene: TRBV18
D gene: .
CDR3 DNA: TGTGCCAGCTCACCGACGACGGGGAGTTACGAGCAGTACTTC
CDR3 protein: CASSPTTGSYEQYF

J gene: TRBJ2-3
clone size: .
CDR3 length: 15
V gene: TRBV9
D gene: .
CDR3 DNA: TGTGCCAGCAGCGTAGAAGGGACACCCACAGATACGCAGTATTTT
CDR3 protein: CASSVEGTPTDTQYF